This T cell receptor beta chain appears in the sequencing data of a study of T cell changes during pregnancy in multiple sclerosis. Data came from immunoSEQ multiplex PCR; TCRdb stores just in-frame clones and leaves some out. Of 40,000 or so clones listed, approximately 92% are singletons. This clone came up a few times. Between the trimmed V and J ends, which lost 2 bases and 5 bases, there was a span of 9 bases. The CDR3 sequence is 13 residues long. Germline CDR1 and CDR2: ENHRY and SYGVKD. The sample was peripheral blood, taken before pregnancy. The receptor was isolated from a female donor with multiple sclerosis, enrolled in a pregnancy study. V is TRBV10-3 and J is TRBJ1-1, with D perhaps TRBD1 (5 bases). CDR3 coding DNA: TGTGCCATCAGTGAGGCCAGGGAAACTGAAGCTTTCTTT. Translation gives CAISEARETEAFF.